Shown below are 6 T cell receptor beta chains from a single sample sequenced in a study of Ad26.COV2.S vaccination and SARS-CoV-2 variants. The treatment: 19 received Ad26.COV2.S at low or high dose, single or two shots; 5 received placebo; per-sample allocation not given. Samples were taken on day 63 after the first vaccine or placebo injection. Sequenced by immunoSEQ multiplex PCR; TCRdb stores in-frame clones only, minus some. The repertoire holds roughly 300,000 clones, with 75% to 90% as singletons. The sequencing here drew on peripheral blood, taken in a trial of Ad26.COV2.S vaccine versus placebo. The source of these receptors is a person aged 18 to 59 who received the Ad26.COV2.S COVID-19 vaccine or a placebo.

This chain joins TRBV7-9 and TRBJ2-7; D uncertain. Germline values: CDR1 SEHNR, CDR2 FQNEAQ (reference sequence). Trimming pared 2 bases from V and 4 bases from J, leaving 12 bases between. This CDR3 comprises 14 residues. CDR3 in amino acids: CASSLPNKQYEQYF. CDR3 coding DNA: TGTGCCAGCAGCTTACCCAATAAACAGTACGAGCAGTACTTC.

CDR3 bases: TGTGCCAGTAGTGGGGTTGACGGGATCAGCTCCTACGAGCAGTACTTC. Residues: CASSGVDGISSYEQYF. The chain couples TRBV19 to TRBJ2-7; D may be TRBD2 (5 bases). With 5 bases removed from V and 0 bases from J, the gap between germline ends came to 17 bases. The length of the CDR3 is 16 residues. Germline V gene lookup returns CDR1 LNHDA and CDR2 SQIVND (reference sequence).

This chain uses TRBV5-1 with TRBJ1-6, with 7 bases fitting TRBD1. Germline CDR1 and CDR2: SGHRS and YFSETQ. This CDR3 region has 18 residues. The trim removed 5 bases at V and 5 bases at J, leaving 16 bases unmatched. CDR3 sequence reads: CASRRGRPNQADNSPLHF. The CDR3 nucleotides are TGCGCCAGCAGGAGGGGGCGACCAAACCAGGCTGATAATTCACCCCTCCACTTT.

Only a few counts were recorded for this clone. The genes are TRBV27 and TRBJ2-7; D unresolved. The V and J ends lost 10 bases and 3 bases respectively, with 10 bases between them. Germline lookup yields CDR1 MNHEY and CDR2 SMNVEV (reference sequence). This CDR3 comprises 11 residues. The CDR3 sequence: CATRPGYEQYF. In DNA form, the CDR3 reads TGTGCCACCCGTCCTGGCTACGAGCAGTACTTC.

This chain uses TRBV3-1 (or the pseudogene TRBV3-2) with TRBJ1-3, with D unclear. Trimming left V 0 bases short and J 0 bases short, with 15 bases between. CDR1 is LGHDT and CDR2 is YNNKEL in the germline V gene (reference sequence). The CDR3 consists of 18 residues. CDR3: CASSQDPAFVYSGNTIYF. The CDR3 DNA sequence: TGTGCCAGCAGCCAAGATCCCGCCTTTGTCTACTCTGGAAACACCATATATTTT.

The chain couples TRBV30 to TRBJ2-7; 7 bases agree with TRBD1. Per the germline V gene, CDR1 is GTSNPN and CDR2 is SVGIG (reference sequence). The CDR3 spans 15 residues. V shed 4 bases and J 2 bases; nucleotides not matched to a gene: 11. CDR3 loop: CAWTLTGTAAYEQYF. The CDR3 DNA reads TGTGCCTGGACTCTGACCGGGACAGCGGCCTACGAGCAGTACTTC.